This paragraph reports one TCR beta chain. Germline V lookup: CDR1 SEHNR, CDR2 FQNEAQ (reference sequence). The CDR3 runs 14 residues. This entry comes from a study of beta chain features in type 1 diabetes. Every isolated RNA sample was fully reverse transcribed, so sequencing captured expressed TCRB transcripts. Profiling relied on immunoSEQ multiplex PCR, and the TCRdb table lists in-frame clones only, not all of them. There are about half a million clones in the sample; more than 9.5% occur only once, and more than 0.045% lies in the top ten. This chain uses TRBV7-9 with TRBJ2-7; the match to TRBD1 covers 9 bases. The origin of this receptor is a woman in her late teens or twenties in good health. Sample: naive CD4+ T cells from blood. The DNA for the CDR3 is TGTCTCGCTTCGGCCGGGACAGGGACGTGCGAGCAGTACGTC. It is translated as CLASAGTGTCEQYV.